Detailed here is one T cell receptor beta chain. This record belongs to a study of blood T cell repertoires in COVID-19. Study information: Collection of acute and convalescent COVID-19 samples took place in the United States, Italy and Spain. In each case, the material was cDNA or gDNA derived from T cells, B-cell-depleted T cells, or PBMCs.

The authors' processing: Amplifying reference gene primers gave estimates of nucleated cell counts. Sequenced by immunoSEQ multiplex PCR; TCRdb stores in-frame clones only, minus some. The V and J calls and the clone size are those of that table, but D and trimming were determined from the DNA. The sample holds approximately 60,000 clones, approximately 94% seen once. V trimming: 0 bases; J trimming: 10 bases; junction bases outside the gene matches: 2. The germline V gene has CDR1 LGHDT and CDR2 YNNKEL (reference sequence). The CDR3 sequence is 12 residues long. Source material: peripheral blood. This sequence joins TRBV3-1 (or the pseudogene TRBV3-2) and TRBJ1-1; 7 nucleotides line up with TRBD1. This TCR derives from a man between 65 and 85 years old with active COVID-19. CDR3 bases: TGTGCCAGCAGCCAAGAAGGGACAGCAGCTTTCTTT. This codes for CASSQEGTAAFF.